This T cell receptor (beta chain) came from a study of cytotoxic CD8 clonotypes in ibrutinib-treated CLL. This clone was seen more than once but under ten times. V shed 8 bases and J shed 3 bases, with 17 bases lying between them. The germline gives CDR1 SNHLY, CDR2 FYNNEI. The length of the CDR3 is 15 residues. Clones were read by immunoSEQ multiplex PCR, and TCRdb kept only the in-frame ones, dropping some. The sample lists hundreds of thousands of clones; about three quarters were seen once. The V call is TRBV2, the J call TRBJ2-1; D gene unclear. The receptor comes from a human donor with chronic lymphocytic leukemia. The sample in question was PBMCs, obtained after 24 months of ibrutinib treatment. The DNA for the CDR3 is TGTGCCAGCCAATTGAATAACTACGGCTACAATGAGCAGTTCTTC. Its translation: CASQLNNYGYNEQFF.